Presented here are 5 T cell receptor beta chains from one specimen sequenced in a study of blood T cell repertoires in COVID-19. Clones were sequenced by immunoSEQ multiplex PCR, and TCRdb holds only the in-frame ones, with some missing. Among some 38,000 clones listed, roughly 80% were seen once. The material sequenced was peripheral blood. These receptors were taken from a man aged 55-75 years in a cohort sampled during active COVID-19.

The V gene is TRBV9, the J gene TRBJ2-1; 7 bases are a match to TRBD2. This CDR3 contains 15 residues. V lost 3 bases, J lost 10 bases, and 13 bases stayed unmatched. Germline loops: CDR1 SGDLS, CDR2 YYNGEE. CDR3 sequence: CASSASPGPGGEQFF. CDR3 nucleotide sequence: TGTGCCAGCAGCGCCAGCCCGGGTCCCGGGGGGGAGCAGTTCTTC.

This clone was seen only once. V gene TRBV6-2 or TRBV6-3 combines with J gene TRBJ2-7; no firm D call. Germline-derived CDR1 and CDR2 are MNHEY and SVGEGT. V was cut by 5 bases and J by 3 bases, with 14 bases left in between. This CDR3 has 14 amino acids. This CDR3 reads CASSQREAIYEQYF. The CDR3 DNA reads as TGTGCCAGCAGTCAACGTGAGGCGATCTACGAGCAGTACTTC.

The V call is TRBV12-3 or TRBV12-4, the J call TRBJ1-2, with 9 bases identical to TRBD1. This CDR3 comprises 13 residues. The V gene end was trimmed by 4 bases and the J gene end by 6 bases; junction bases not matched to a gene: 3. CDR3 in amino acids: CASSSGTGHGYTF. The DNA for the CDR3 is TGTGCCAGCAGTTCCGGGACAGGGCATGGCTACACCTTC.

V is TRBV7-8 and J is TRBJ1-1, with TRBD1 matching 10 bases. Trimming removed 1 base from V and 6 bases from J; junction bases left unmatched: 8. The CDR3 is made up of 16 amino acids. The germline CDR1 and CDR2 sequences are SGHVS and FQNEAQ. The CDR3 here is CASSLGGQGLGAEAFF. CDR3 bases: TGTGCCAGCAGCTTAGGGGGACAGGGGCTGGGCGCTGAAGCTTTCTTT.

The chain employs TRBV9 and TRBJ2-2, with D maybe TRBD1 (5 bases). CDR1 is SGDLS, CDR2 YYNGEE, per germline. Deletions cut 0 bases from V and 4 bases from J, with 10 bases between. This CDR3 is 15 amino acids long. The CDR3 protein is CASSVGRDRTGELFF. Written as DNA, the CDR3 is TGTGCCAGCAGCGTAGGCAGGGATCGCACCGGGGAGCTGTTTTTT.